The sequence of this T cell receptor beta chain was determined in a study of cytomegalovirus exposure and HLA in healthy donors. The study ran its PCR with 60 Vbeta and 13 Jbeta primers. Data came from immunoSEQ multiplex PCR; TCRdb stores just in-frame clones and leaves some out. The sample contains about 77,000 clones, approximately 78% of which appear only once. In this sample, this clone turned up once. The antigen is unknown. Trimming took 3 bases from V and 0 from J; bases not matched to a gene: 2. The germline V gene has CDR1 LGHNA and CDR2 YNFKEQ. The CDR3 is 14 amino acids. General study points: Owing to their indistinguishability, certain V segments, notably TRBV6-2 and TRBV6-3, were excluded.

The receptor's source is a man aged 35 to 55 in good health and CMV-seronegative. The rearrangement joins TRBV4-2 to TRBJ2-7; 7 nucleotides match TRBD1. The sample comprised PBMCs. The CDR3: CASSHDRDSYEQYF. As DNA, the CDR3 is TGTGCCAGCAGCCATGACAGGGACTCCTACGAGCAGTACTTC.